These 20 T cell receptor beta chains were all obtained from the same sample, sequenced in a study of liver allograft versus peripheral blood T cells. The overall study: Transplanted-liver and recipient peripheral blood T cell receptor repertoires were compared.

TCRdb re-called the reads with MiXCR, one entry per CDR3 protein. The sample has 8,600 or so distinct CDR3 sequences, about a fifth seen once. The source of these receptors is a human patient who had a liver transplant. Some T cells may be provided by the graft donor.

Sample share makes this clonotype medium-sized. The rearrangement uses TRBV13 and TRBJ1-1; 8 bases line up with TRBD1. CDR1 PRHDT and CDR2 FYEKMQ come from the germline V gene (reference sequence). Trimming removed 5 bases from V and 1 base from J; junction bases left unmatched: 9. The CDR3 contains 16 residues. The CDR3 DNA sequence: TGTGCCAGCAGCCCCCGGACAGGGTGGGGGAACACTGAAGCTTTCTTT. Protein: CASSPRTGWGNTEAFF.

J is TRBJ1-3 and V is TRBV27, with 7 nucleotides matching TRBD1. This CDR3 is built from 14 residues. CDR1 MNHEY and CDR2 SMNVEV come from the germline V gene (reference sequence). After removal of 5 bases from V and 4 bases from J, the junction contained 5 bases not matched to a gene. The CDR3 DNA reads TGTGCCAGCAGTACCAGGGGGACCGGAAACACCATATATTTT. It specifies CASSTRGTGNTIYF.

This clonotype was recorded a few times. The chain uses TRBV20-1 and TRBJ1-1; D ambiguous. CDR1 is DFQATT, CDR2 SNEGSKA, per germline (reference sequence). The CDR3 is made up of 14 amino acids. Trimming took 4 bases from V and 2 from J, leaving 14 bases between them. CDR3 DNA sequence: TGCAGTGCTAAAGGAGATGTCTCCAACACTGAAGCTTTCTTT. This gives the protein CSAKGDVSNTEAFF.

To note about this clonotype: A much larger clone lies a single base off, so this may be a read error. The V call is TRBV27, the J call TRBJ2-2; D uncertain. The CDR3 is 12 amino acids. The germline V and J ends were trimmed by 3 bases and 7 bases, with 6 bases remaining between them. The germline gives CDR1 MNHEY, CDR2 SMNVEV (reference sequence). CDR3 region: CASSFCGGELFF. The CDR3 DNA sequence: TGTGCCAGCAGTTTTTGTGGCGGGGAGCTGTTTTTT.

This clonotype qualifies as medium-sized. V usage is TRBV10-3 and J usage is TRBJ1-1, with 7 bases identical to TRBD1. The junction had 10 bases not matched to a gene; V was cut back by 8 bases and J by 1 base. Germline assignment: CDR1 ENHRY and CDR2 SYGVKD. The CDR3 consists of 15 residues. The CDR3, as DNA: TGTGCCATCGGACAGGCGCCCTACGGGAACACTGAAGCTTTCTTT. Translated: CAIGQAPYGNTEAFF.

This clonotype has a handful of counts. V is TRBV5-1 and J is TRBJ1-4; D remains ambiguous. The germline V and J ends were trimmed by 0 bases and 6 bases, with 9 bases remaining between them. The V gene's germline CDR1 is SGHRS and CDR2 YFSETQ. This CDR3 has 14 amino acids. The CDR3 protein is CASSLDPGDEKLFF. In DNA, the CDR3 is TGCGCCAGCAGCTTGGATCCCGGCGATGAAAAACTGTTTTTT.

This clonotype showed up just a few times. The chain joins TRBV12-3 or TRBV12-4 to TRBJ1-2; no firm D call. The CDR3 is 12 residues long. V lost 6 bases, J lost 12 bases, and 17 bases lay in between. The chain's CDR3 is CASSPDPYEHTF. The CDR3 nucleotides read TGTGCCAGCAGCCCGGACCCCTATGAGCACACCTTC.

V and J are TRBV19 and TRBJ1-3; D call uncertain. From germline, CDR1 is LNHDA and CDR2 SQIVND (reference sequence). The ends were cut back, 6 bases at V and 0 bases at J, with 21 bases in the middle. This CDR3 has 18 residues. CDR3 loop: CASRDPRHWDLSGNTIYF. The DNA for the CDR3 is TGTGCCAGTAGGGACCCTCGACATTGGGATCTCTCTGGAAACACCATATATTTT.

This clonotype is medium-sized by share. This chain joins TRBV27 and TRBJ1-2; D is uncertain. Trimming removed 5 bases at V and 5 bases at J, with 15 bases between. The CDR3 covers 14 residues. Germline CDR1 reads MNHEY; CDR2 reads SMNVEV (reference sequence). CDR3 coding DNA: TGTGCCAGCAGTACCAAGGTCCTGGGGTATGGCTACACCTTC. Encoded protein: CASSTKVLGYGYTF.

This clonotype qualifies as medium-sized. This rearrangement joins TRBV14 to TRBJ1-1, with D tentatively TRBD1 (5 bases). V lost 2 bases and J lost 5, with 15 bases in between. Germline V lookup: CDR1 SGHDN, CDR2 FVKESK. CDR3 length: 15 residues. The CDR3 sequence is CASSQYLQGGTEAFF. The CDR3 DNA sequence: TGTGCCAGCAGCCAATATCTGCAGGGTGGGACTGAAGCTTTCTTT.

This clonotype is classed as medium-sized. The chain combines TRBV19 with TRBJ1-3; TRBD1 is a possible D gene (5 bases). This CDR3 has 15 residues. The germline V gene has CDR1 LNHDA and CDR2 SQIVND (reference sequence). Trimming took 6 bases from V and 0 from J, leaving 12 bases between them. The CDR3 protein is CASRVDISSGNTIYF. CDR3 bases: TGTGCCAGTAGAGTGGACATTAGCTCTGGAAACACCATATATTTT.

The chain combines TRBV20-1 with TRBJ2-1, with D possibly TRBD2 on 6 matching bases. Trimming left V 8 bases short and J 3 bases short, with 17 bases between. The length of the CDR3 is 14 residues. Germline CDR1 is DFQATT and CDR2 is SNEGSKA (reference sequence). This chain's CDR3 is CSSPRLANYNEQFF. The CDR3 nucleotides are TGCAGTTCCCCACGGCTAGCGAACTACAATGAGCAGTTCTTC.

V usage is TRBV13 and J usage is TRBJ2-1, with D tentatively TRBD1 or TRBD2 (6 bases each). Trimming cost V 0 bases and J 6 bases, with 12 bases left between them. Germline V gives CDR1 PRHDT, CDR2 FYEKMQ (reference sequence). CDR3 length equals 15 residues. The CDR3: CASSLGRGAGNEQFF. The CDR3 bases are TGTGCCAGCAGCTTAGGGAGGGGGGCGGGCAATGAGCAGTTCTTC.

This clonotype is medium-sized. The chain uses TRBV18 and TRBJ1-5; 8 bases agree with TRBD1. Germline CDR1 reads KGHSH; CDR2 reads LQKENI. V trimming: 3 bases; J trimming: 6 bases; junction bases outside the gene matches: 10. This CDR3 contains 16 residues. This CDR3 is CASSPLDRELRQPQHF. CDR3 sequence (DNA): TGTGCCAGCTCACCCCTGGACAGGGAGTTACGTCAGCCCCAGCATTTT.

This rearrangement joins TRBV3-1 to TRBJ2-7; 9 positions agree with TRBD2. CDR3 length equals 13 residues. Germline loops: CDR1 LGHDT, CDR2 YNNKEL (reference sequence). Germline trimming cut 8 bases from V and 7 bases from J; bases unmatched to any gene: 9. CDR3 coding DNA: TGTGCCAGCGGTAGCGGGGGCTTTTTTGAGCAGTACTTC. As protein: CASGSGGFFEQYF.

As regards this clonotype: This CDR3 fails to terminate in the conserved phenylalanine or tryptophan, so it likely reflects a read error. The chain has TRBV27 and TRBJ1-1, with D maybe TRBD1 (5 bases). CDR3 length: 13 residues. Trimming removed 6 bases from V and 1 base from J, with 9 bases in between. Germline values: CDR1 MNHEY, CDR2 SMNVEV (reference sequence). In DNA form, the CDR3 reads TGTGCCAGCAGCCCCGGGGGGAACACTGAAGCTTTCTTA. Encoded protein: CASSPGGNTEAFL.

This clonotype is medium-sized (0.01 to 0.1%). This chain joins TRBV27 and TRBJ1-1; TRBD1 matches 7 bases. V was clipped by 4 bases and J by 1 base; unmatched bases: 3. The CDR3 loop spans 14 amino acids. In germline, CDR1 is MNHEY, CDR2 SMNVEV (reference sequence). DNA of the CDR3: TGTGCCAGCAGTTCCGGACAGGAGAACACTGAAGCTTTCTTT. Protein sequence: CASSSGQENTEAFF.

This clonotype has just a few counts. V gene TRBV7-9 combines with J gene TRBJ2-2, with 9 bases matching TRBD2. The CDR3 extends over 16 amino acids. CDR1 SEHNR and CDR2 FQNEAQ come from the germline V gene (reference sequence). The ends lost 5 bases at V and 6 bases at J; junction bases unmatched: 10. This CDR3 reads CASSPPGRGGPGELFF. CDR3 nucleotides: TGTGCCAGCAGCCCACCGGGGCGGGGGGGGCCCGGGGAGCTGTTTTTT.

This clonotype has ten or more counts. The CDR3 nucleotides are TGTGCCAGCAGTCGTACAGGTCACTATGGCTACACCTTC. This gives the protein CASSRTGHYGYTF. The chain joins TRBV6-5 to TRBJ1-2; TRBD1 is a possible D gene (5 bases). V shed 5 bases and J shed 3 bases, with 10 bases lying between them. In germline, CDR1 is MNHEY, CDR2 SVGAGI. The CDR3 sequence is 13 residues long.

The genes are TRBV9 and TRBJ2-1; D possibly matches TRBD1 or TRBD2 (5 bases each). CDR1 SGDLS and CDR2 YYNGEE come from the germline V gene. CDR3 length: 13 amino acids. The V gene lost 5 bases and the J gene lost 8 bases, with 14 bases spanning the gap. In DNA, the CDR3 is TGTGCCAGCAGAGGGTGGGGGAGCCATGAGCAGTTCTTC. Translation gives CASRGWGSHEQFF.